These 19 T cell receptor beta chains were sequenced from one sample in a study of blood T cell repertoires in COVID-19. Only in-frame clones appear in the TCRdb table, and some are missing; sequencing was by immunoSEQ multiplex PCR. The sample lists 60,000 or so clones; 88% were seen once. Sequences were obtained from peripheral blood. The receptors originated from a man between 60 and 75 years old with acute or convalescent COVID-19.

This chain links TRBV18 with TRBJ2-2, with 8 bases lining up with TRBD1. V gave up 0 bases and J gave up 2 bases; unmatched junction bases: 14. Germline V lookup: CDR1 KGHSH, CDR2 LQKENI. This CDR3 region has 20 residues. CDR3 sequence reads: CASSPPYYRGSLENTGELFF. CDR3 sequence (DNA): TGTGCCAGCTCACCACCGTATTACAGGGGGTCTTTGGAAAACACCGGGGAGCTGTTTTTT.

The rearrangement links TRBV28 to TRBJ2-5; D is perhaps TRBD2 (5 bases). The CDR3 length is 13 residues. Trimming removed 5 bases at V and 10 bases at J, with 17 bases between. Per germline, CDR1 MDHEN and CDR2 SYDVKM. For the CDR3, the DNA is TGTGCCAGCAGTCTGCCCGGGGTCAGCCACCAGTACTTC. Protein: CASSLPGVSHQYF.

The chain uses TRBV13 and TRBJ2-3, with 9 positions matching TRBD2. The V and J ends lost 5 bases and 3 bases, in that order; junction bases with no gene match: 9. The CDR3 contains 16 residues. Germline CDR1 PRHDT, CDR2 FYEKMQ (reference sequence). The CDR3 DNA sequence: TGTGCCAGCAGCCCACGGTTAGCGGGAGTTACAGATACGCAGTATTTT. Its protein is CASSPRLAGVTDTQYF. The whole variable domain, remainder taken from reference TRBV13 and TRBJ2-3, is AAGVIQSPRHLIKEKRETATLKCYPIPRHDTVYWYQQGPGQDPQFLISFYEKMQSDKGSIPDRFSAQQFSDYHSELNMSSLELGDSALYFCASSPRLAGVTDTQYFGPGTRLTVL.

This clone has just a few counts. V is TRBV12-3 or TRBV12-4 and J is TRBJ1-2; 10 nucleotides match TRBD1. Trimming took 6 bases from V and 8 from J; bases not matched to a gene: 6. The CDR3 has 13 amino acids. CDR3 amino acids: CASSYGTGEGYTF. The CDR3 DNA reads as TGTGCCAGCAGCTACGGGACAGGGGAGGGCTACACCTTC.

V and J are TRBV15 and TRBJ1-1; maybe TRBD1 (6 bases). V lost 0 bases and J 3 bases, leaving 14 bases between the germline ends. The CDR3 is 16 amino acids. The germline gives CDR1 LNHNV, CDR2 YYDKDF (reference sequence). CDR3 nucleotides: TGTGCCACCAGCAGAGATGACCTCAGGGGCCACACTGAAGCTTTCTTT. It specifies CATSRDDLRGHTEAFF.

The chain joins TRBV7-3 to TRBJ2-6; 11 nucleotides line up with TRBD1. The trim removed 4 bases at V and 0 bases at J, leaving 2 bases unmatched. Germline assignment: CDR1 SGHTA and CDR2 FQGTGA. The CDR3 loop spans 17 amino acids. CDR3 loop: CASSSGTGGSGANVLTF. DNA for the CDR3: TGTGCCAGCAGCTCCGGGACAGGGGGCTCTGGGGCCAACGTCCTGACTTTC. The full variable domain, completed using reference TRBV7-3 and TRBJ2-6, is GAGVSQTPSNKVTEKGKYVELRCDPISGHTALYWYRQSLGQGPEFLIYFQGTGAADDSGLPNDRFFAVRPEGSVSTLKIQRTERGDSAVYLCASSSGTGGSGANVLTFGAGSRLTVL.

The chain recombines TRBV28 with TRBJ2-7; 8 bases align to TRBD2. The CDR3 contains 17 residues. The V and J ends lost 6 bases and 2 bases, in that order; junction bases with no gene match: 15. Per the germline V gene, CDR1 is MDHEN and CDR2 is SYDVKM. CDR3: CASRLAPGGGLTYEQYF. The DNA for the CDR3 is TGTGCCAGCAGACTAGCCCCCGGGGGGGGTCTCACCTACGAGCAGTACTTC.

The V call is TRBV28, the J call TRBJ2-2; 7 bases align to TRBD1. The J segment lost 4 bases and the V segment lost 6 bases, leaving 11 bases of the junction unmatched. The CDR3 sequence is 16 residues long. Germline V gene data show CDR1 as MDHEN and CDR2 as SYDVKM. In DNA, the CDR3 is TGTGCCAGCAGACTACAGGGGCCTGCTATCACCGGGGAGCTGTTTTTT. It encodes CASRLQGPAITGELFF.

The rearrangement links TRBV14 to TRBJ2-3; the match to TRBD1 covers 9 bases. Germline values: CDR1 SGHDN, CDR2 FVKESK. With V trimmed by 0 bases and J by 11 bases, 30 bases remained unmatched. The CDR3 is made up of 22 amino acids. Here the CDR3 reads CASSQDEGRDREISVTRTKQYF. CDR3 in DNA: TGTGCCAGCAGCCAAGACGAAGGCCGGGACAGGGAGATTTCGGTAACCCGAACCAAGCAGTATTTT.

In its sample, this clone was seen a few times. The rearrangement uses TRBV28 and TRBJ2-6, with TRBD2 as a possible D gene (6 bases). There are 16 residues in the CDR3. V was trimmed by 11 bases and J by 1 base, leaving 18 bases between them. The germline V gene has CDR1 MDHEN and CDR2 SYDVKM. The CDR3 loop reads CASRVGGSSGANVLTF. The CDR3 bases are TGTGCCTCCCGGGTGGGGGGATCGTCTGGGGCCAACGTCCTGACTTTC.

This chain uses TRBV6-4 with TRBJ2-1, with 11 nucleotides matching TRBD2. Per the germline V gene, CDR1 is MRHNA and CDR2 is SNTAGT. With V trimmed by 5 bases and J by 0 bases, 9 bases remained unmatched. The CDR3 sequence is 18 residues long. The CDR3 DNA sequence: TGTGCCAGCAGTCGAAATAGCGGGAGGGGCAGCTCCTACAATGAGCAGTTCTTC. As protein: CASSRNSGRGSSYNEQFF.

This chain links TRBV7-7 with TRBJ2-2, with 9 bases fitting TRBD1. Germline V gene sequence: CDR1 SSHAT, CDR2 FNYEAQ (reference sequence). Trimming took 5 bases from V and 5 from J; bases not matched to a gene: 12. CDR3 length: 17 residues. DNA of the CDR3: TGTGCCAGCAGCCCTCCCCCGGGACAGGGTACTACCGGGGAGCTGTTTTTT. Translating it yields CASSPPPGQGTTGELFF. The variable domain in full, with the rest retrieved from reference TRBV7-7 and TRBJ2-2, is GAGVSQSPRYKVTKRGQDVTLRCDPISSHATLYWYQQALGQGPEFLTYFNYEAQPDKSGLPSDRFSAERPEGSISTLTIQRTEQRDSAMYRCASSPPPGQGTTGELFFGEGSRLTVL.

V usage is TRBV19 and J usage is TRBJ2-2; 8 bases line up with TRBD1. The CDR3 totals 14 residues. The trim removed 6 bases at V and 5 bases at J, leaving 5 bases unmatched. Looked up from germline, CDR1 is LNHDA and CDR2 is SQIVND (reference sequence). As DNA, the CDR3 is TGTGCCAGTAGGATGGACAGGGCGACCGGGGAGCTGTTTTTT. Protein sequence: CASRMDRATGELFF.

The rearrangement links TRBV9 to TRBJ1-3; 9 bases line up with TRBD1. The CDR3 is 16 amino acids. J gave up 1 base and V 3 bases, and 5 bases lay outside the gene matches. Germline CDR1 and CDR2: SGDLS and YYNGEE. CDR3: CASSGGQGRSGNTIYF. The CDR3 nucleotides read TGTGCCAGCAGCGGGGGACAGGGAAGGTCTGGAAACACCATATATTTT. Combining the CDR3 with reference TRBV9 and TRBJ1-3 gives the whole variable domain DSGVTQTPKHLITATGQRVTLRCSPRSGDLSVYWYQQSLDQGLQFLIQYYNGEERAKGNILERFSAQQFPDLHSELNLSSLELGDSALYFCASSGGQGRSGNTIYFGEGSWLTVV.

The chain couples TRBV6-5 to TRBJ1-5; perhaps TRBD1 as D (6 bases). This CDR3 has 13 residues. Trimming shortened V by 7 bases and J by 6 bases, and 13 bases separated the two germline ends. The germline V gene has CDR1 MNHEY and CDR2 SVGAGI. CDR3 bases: TGTGCCAGCACCGTCCAGGGGACTCAGCCCCAGCATTTT. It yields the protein CASTVQGTQPQHF.

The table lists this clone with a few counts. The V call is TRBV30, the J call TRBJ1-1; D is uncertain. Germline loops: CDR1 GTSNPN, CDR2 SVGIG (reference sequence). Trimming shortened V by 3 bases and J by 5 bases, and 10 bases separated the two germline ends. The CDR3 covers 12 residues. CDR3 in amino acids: CAWSLTGTEAFF. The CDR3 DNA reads TGTGCCTGGAGCCTGACGGGGACTGAAGCTTTCTTT.

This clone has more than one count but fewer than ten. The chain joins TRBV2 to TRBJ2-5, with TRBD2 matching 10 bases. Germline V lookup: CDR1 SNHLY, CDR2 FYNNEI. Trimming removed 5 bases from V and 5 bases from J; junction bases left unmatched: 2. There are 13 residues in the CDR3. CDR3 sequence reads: CASSSGRGETQYF. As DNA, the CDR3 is TGTGCCAGCAGTAGCGGGAGGGGCGAGACCCAGTACTTC.

CDR3 bases: TGTGCCAGCAGTGAAAGGGGCCCCTGGTATGGCTACACCTTC. Protein: CASSERGPWYGYTF. This chain uses TRBV6-1 with TRBJ1-2; the D gene is possibly TRBD1 (5 bases). The CDR3 contains 14 residues. Trimming removed 2 bases from V and 5 bases from J, with 12 bases in between. CDR1 is MNHNS and CDR2 is SASEGT in the germline V gene.

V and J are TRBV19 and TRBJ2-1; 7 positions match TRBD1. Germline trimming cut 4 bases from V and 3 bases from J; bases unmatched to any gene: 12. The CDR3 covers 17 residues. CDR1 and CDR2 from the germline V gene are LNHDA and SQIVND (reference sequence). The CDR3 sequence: CASSTTAGTVLYNEQFF. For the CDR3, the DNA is TGTGCCAGTAGTACGACAGCCGGGACAGTACTCTACAATGAGCAGTTCTTC.